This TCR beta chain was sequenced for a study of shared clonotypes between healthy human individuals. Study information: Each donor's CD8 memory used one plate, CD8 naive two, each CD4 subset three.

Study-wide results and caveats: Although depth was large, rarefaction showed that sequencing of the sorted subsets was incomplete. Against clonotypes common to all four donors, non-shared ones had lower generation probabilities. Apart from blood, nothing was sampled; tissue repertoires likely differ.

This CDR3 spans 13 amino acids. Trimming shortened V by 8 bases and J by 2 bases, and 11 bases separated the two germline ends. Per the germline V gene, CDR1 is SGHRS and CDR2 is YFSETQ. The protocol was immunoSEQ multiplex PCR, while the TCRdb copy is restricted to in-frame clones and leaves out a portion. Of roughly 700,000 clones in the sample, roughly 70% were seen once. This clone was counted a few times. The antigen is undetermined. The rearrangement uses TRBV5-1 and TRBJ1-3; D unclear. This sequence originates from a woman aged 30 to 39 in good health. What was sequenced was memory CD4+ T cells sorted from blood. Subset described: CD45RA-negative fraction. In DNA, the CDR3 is TGCGCCAGTACCGAAGGCACTGGAAACACCATATATTTT. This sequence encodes CASTEGTGNTIYF. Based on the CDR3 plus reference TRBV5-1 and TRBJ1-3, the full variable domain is KAGVTQTPRYLIKTRGQQVTLSCSPISGHRSVSWYQQTPGQGLQFLFEYFSETQRNKGNFPGRFSGRQFSNSRSEMNVSTLELGDSALYLCASTEGTGNTIYFGEGSWLTVV.